This passage covers 5 T cell receptor beta chains from one sample sequenced in a study of untreated major depressive disorder (dated by TCRdb to the late 2010s). Receptor libraries were prepared by the immunoSEQ multiplex PCR assay. TCRdb took over this immuneACCESS table, retaining in-frame rearrangements with V and J assigned. Such tables are incomplete; in checked studies, under half of the missing clones stem from an unresolved V gene, and the remainder is unexplained. The sample contains 20,000 to 25,000 clones, roughly 91% of them found a single time. Around 0.5% of the sample rests with the top ten. Material: CD4+ T cells from PBMCs. Source of these receptors: a woman between 35 and 50 years old in good health.

Only one count was recorded for this clone. The rearrangement links TRBV27 to TRBJ1-5, with D unresolved. The germline V and J ends were trimmed by 7 bases and 0 bases, with 13 bases remaining between them. The germline V gene encodes CDR1 MNHEY and CDR2 SMNVEV (reference sequence). This CDR3 comprises 15 residues. The DNA of the CDR3 is TGTGCCAGCACACCCACACACCTTAGCAATCAGCCCCAGCATTTT. It specifies CASTPTHLSNQPQHF.

This chain links TRBV30 with TRBJ1-2; 8 bases match TRBD1. Germline V gives CDR1 GTSNPN, CDR2 SVGIG (reference sequence). V shed 4 bases, J shed 3 bases, and the junction held 7 bases outside the gene matches. The CDR3 extends over 14 amino acids. The CDR3 spells CAWTMGQAHYGYTF. The CDR3 DNA is TGTGCCTGGACTATGGGACAGGCCCACTATGGCTACACCTTC.

Details on this clone: In the same sample, other DNA sequences code for this CDR3. The genes are TRBV28 and TRBJ1-5; D gene unclear. Germline V gives CDR1 MDHEN, CDR2 SYDVKM. This CDR3 contains 14 residues. The V end lost 3 bases, the J end lost 0 bases, and 6 bases lay between the germline ends. The CDR3 loop reads CASSFQSSNQPQHF. CDR3 DNA sequence: TGTGCCAGCAGTTTTCAGTCTAGCAATCAGCCCCAGCATTTT.

The chain couples TRBV7-9 to TRBJ1-2; a weak D match, TRBD1 (6 bases). Between the trimmed V and J ends, which lost 7 bases and 7 bases, there was a span of 19 bases. CDR3 length: 14 amino acids. Germline lookup yields CDR1 SEHNR and CDR2 FQNEAQ (reference sequence). CDR3 nucleotides: TGTGCCAGCATACCCGGAGGGGGGGCTGCTGGCTACACCTTC. Protein: CASIPGGGAAGYTF.

J is TRBJ2-2 and V is TRBV9; the match to TRBD2 covers 7 bases. Germline assignment: CDR1 SGDLS and CDR2 YYNGEE. The V gene end was trimmed by 4 bases and the J gene end by 4 bases; junction bases not matched to a gene: 10. The CDR3 sequence is 16 residues long. The CDR3 DNA follows: TGTGCCAGCAGCCCCCGGGTCTCGGGAGGCACCGGGGAGCTGTTTTTT. Translation: CASSPRVSGGTGELFF.